The present entry profiles one T cell receptor (beta chain) with its context. The PCR used 60 Vbeta and 13 Jbeta primers. This table comes from immunoSEQ multiplex PCR, and its TCRdb copy is limited to in-frame clones, with some not included. This sample yields approximately 220,000 clones, of which over 80% are seen a single time; approximately 0.71% belongs to the top ten. This specimen belongs to a study of cytomegalovirus exposure and HLA in healthy donors. V dropped 5 bases and J dropped 3 bases, with 13 bases sitting between them. The CDR3 extends over 13 amino acids. Germline CDR1 SQVTM, CDR2 ANQGSEA.

The sequence came from a boy aged 2-15 years in good health and CMV-seronegative. The sequenced sample consisted of PBMCs. The chain recombines TRBV29-1 with TRBJ1-1; no firm D call. The CDR3 spells CSVPREEDTEAFF. The CDR3 nucleotides are TGCAGCGTTCCGAGGGAAGAGGACACTGAAGCTTTCTTT.